This T cell receptor (beta chain) emerged from a study of regulatory T cells in long-lasting Graves disease. The study's findings and limits: Gene preferences differed: TRBV28, TRBJ1-2, TRBJ2-5 in persistent cases.

Libraries of TCR beta came from iRepertoire HTBI primers plus Arm-PCR of CDR3 regions. TCRdb itself ran the multiplex PCR reads through MiXCR, one entry per CDR3 protein. In the table there are 350,000 to 450,000 distinct CDR3 sequences, over 9.5% of which are singletons. The time point: newly diagnosed GD, antithyroid drugs for less than 3 months. Scientists built the TCR library using RNA that was extracted from PBMCs. Germline lookup yields CDR1 DFQATT and CDR2 SNEGSKA (reference sequence). Trimming removed 0 bases from V and 3 bases from J; junction bases left unmatched: 7. CDR3 length equals 15 residues. This clonotype was counted ten times or more. Its matching antigen is unknown. This sample was also put to use in a study of T cells in Graves' hyperthyroidism and ophthalmopathy. That study reports: Across 18 months, stable Graves' hyperthyroidism was marked by no progression to ophthalmopathy. Diagnoses were made from clinical symptoms, serum measures (thyroxine and TRAb), thyroid ultrasound and orbital computed tomography.

The origin of this receptor is a woman younger than 35 with Graves disease. The V gene is TRBV20-1, the J gene TRBJ2-7; TRBD2 matches 8 bases. The material was peripheral blood mononuclear cells (PBMCs), obtained at new diagnosis, from a patient treated with antithyroid drugs. For the CDR3, the DNA is TGCAGTGCTAGAGAGCTAGTAGCGGGAAGCTACGAGCAGTACTTC. Protein product: CSARELVAGSYEQYF.